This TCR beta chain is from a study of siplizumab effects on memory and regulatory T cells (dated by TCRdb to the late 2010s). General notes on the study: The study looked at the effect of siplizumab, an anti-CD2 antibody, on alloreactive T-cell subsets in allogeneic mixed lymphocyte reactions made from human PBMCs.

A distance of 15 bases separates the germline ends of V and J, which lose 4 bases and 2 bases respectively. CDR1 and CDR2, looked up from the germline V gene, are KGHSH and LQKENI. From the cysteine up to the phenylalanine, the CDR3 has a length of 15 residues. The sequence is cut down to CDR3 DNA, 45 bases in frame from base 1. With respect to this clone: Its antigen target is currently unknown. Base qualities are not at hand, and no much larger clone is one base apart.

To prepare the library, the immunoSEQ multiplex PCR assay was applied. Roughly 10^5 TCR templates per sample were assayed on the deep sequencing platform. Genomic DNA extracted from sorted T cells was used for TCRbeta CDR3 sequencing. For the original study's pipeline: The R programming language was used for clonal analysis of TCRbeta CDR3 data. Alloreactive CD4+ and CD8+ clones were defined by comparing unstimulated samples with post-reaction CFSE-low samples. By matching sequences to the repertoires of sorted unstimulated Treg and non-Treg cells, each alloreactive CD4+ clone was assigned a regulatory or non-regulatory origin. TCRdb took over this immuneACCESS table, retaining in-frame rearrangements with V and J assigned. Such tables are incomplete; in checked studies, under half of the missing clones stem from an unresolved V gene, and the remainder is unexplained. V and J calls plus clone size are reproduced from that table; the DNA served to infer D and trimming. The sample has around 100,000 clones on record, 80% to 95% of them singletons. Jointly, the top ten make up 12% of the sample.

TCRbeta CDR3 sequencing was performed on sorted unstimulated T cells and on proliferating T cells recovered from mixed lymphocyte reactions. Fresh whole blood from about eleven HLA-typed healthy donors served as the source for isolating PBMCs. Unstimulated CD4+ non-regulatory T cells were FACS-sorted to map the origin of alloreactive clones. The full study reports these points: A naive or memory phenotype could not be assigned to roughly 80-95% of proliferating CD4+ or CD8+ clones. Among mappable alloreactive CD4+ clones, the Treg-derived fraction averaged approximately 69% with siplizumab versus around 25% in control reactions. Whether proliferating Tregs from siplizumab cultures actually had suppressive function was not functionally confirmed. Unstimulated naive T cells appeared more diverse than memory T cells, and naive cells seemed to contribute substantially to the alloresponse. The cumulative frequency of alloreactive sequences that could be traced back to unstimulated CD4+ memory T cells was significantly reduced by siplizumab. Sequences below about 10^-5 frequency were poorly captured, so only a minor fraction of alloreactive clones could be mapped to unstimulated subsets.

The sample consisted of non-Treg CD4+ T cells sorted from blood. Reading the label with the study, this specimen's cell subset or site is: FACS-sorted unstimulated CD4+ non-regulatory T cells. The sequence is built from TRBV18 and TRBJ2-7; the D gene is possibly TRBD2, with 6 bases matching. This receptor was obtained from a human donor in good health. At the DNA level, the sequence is TGTGCCAGCTCACAACCGGGACTCACAACCTACGAGCAGTACTTC. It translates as CASSQPGLTTYEQYF.